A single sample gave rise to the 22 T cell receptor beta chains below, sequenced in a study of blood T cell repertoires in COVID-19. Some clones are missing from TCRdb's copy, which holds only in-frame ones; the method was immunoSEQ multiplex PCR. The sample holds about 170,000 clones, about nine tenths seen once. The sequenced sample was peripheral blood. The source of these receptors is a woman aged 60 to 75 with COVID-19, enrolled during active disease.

Here the CDR3 reads CASSLSQAGFTYEQYF. CDR3 nucleotide sequence: TGTGCCAGCAGTTTATCGCAGGCAGGGTTTACCTACGAGCAGTACTTC. V gene TRBV27 combines with J gene TRBJ2-7; D may be TRBD1 (5 bases). CDR3 length equals 16 residues. Germline CDR1 reads MNHEY; CDR2 reads SMNVEV (reference sequence). V lost 0 bases and J lost 2, with 14 bases in between.

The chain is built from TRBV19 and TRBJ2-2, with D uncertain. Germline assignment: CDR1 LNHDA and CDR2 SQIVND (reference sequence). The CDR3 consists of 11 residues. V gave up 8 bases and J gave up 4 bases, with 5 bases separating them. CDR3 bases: TGTGCCAGTCGGTTCACCGGGGAGCTGTTTTTT. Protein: CASRFTGELFF. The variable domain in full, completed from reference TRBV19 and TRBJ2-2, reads DGGITQSPKYLFRKEGQNVTLSCEQNLNHDAMYWYRQDPGQGLRLIYYSQIVNDFQKGDIAEGYSVSREKKESFPLTVTSAQKNPTAFYLCASRFTGELFFGEGSRLTVL.

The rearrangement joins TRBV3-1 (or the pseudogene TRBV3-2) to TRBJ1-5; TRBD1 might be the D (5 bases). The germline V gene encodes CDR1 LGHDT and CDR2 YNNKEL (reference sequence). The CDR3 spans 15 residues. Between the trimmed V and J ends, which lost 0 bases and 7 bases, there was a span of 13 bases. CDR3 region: CASSQDTSGNQPQHF. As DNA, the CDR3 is TGTGCCAGCAGCCAAGATACCTCAGGGAACCAGCCCCAGCATTTT.

The CDR3 loop is CASSFQGQVNQPQHF. CDR3 DNA: TGTGCCAGCAGTTTCCAAGGACAGGTTAATCAGCCCCAGCATTTT. This sequence joins TRBV28 and TRBJ1-5, with TRBD1 matching over 7 bases. CDR1 MDHEN and CDR2 SYDVKM come from the germline V gene. The CDR3 sequence is 15 residues long. The ends lost 3 bases at V and 4 bases at J; junction bases unmatched: 6.

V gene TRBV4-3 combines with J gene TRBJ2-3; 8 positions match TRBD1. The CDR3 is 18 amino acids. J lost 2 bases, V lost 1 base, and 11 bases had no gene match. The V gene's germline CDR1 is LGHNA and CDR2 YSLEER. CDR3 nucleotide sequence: TGCGCCAGCAGCCAAGGCCTAGGGACAGGAAGCCACACAGATACGCAGTATTTT. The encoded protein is CASSQGLGTGSHTDTQYF.

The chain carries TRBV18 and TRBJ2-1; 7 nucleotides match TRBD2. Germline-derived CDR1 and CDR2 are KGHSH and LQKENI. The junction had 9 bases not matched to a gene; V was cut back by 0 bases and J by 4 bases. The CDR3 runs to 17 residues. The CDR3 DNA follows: TGTGCCAGCTCACCACCCGGGGGGAGCGGGGCGTACAATGAGCAGTTCTTC. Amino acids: CASSPPGGSGAYNEQFF.

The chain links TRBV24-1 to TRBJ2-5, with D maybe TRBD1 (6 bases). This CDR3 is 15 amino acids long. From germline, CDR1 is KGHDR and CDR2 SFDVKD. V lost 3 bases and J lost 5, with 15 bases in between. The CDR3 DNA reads TGTGCCACCAGTGATACTTTACAGGGCGGCGAGACCCAGTACTTC. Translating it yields CATSDTLQGGETQYF.

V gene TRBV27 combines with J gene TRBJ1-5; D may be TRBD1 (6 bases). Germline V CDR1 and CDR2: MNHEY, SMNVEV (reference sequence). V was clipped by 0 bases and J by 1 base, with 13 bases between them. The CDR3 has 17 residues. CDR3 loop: CASSLSPSTGSNQPQHF. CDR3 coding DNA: TGTGCCAGCAGTTTATCCCCTTCAACAGGGAGCAATCAGCCCCAGCATTTT.

For the CDR3, the DNA is TGTGCCAGCAGCTTACGGGTACAGAACACCGGGGAGCTGTTTTTT. It translates to CASSLRVQNTGELFF. V and J are TRBV27 and TRBJ2-2; no definite D call. Germline CDR1 reads MNHEY; CDR2 reads SMNVEV (reference sequence). Trimming removed 6 bases from V and 1 base from J, with 12 bases in between. This CDR3 contains 15 residues.

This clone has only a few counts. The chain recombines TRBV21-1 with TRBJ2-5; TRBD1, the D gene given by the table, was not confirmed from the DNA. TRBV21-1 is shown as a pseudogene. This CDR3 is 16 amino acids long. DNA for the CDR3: TGTGCCAGCAGCAAAGCTCGGCCGGACAAGAAAGAGACCCAGTACTTC. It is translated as CASSKARPDKKETQYF.

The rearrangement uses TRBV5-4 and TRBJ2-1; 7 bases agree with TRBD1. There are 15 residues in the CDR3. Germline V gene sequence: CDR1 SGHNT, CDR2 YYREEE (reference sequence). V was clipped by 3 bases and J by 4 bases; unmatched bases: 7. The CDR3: CASSSGPQGYNEQFF. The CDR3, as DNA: TGTGCCAGCAGCTCGGGACCACAGGGGTACAATGAGCAGTTCTTC.

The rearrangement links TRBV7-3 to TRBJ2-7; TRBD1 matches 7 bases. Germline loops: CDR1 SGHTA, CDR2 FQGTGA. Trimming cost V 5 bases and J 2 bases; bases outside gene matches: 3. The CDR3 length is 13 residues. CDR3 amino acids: CASSQGQPYEQYF. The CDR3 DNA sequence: TGTGCCAGCAGCCAGGGACAGCCCTACGAGCAGTACTTC. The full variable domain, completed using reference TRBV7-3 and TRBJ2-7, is GAGVSQTPSNKVTEKGKYVELRCDPISGHTALYWYRQSLGQGPEFLIYFQGTGAADDSGLPNDRFFAVRPEGSVSTLKIQRTERGDSAVYLCASSQGQPYEQYFGPGTRLTVT.

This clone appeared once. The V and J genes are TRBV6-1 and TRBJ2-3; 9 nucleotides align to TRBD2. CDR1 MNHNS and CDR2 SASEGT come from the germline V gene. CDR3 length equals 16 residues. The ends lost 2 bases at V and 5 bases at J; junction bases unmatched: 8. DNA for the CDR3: TGTGCCAGCAGTGAAATGGGCGGGAGGGCGGTAGATACGCAGTATTTT. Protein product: CASSEMGGRAVDTQYF.

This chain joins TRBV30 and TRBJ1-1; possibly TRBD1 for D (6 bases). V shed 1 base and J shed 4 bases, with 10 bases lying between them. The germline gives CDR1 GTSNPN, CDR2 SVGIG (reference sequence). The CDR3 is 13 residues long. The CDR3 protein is CAWSANRVTEAFF. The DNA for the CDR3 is TGTGCCTGGAGTGCTAACAGGGTCACTGAAGCTTTCTTT.

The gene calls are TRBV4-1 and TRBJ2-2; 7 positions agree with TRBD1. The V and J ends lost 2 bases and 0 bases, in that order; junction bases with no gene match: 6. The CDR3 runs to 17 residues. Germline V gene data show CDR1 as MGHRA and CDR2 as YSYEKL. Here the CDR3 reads CASSQPKTGTNTGELFF. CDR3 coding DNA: TGCGCCAGCAGCCAACCCAAGACAGGGACGAACACCGGGGAGCTGTTTTTT.

DNA for the CDR3: TGTGCCATCAGGGCAGGGCCCTCCTACGAGCAGTACTTC. Its protein product is CAIRAGPSYEQYF. The J gene is TRBJ2-7, the V gene TRBV10-3; D is possibly TRBD1 (5 bases). CDR1 is ENHRY and CDR2 is SYGVKD in the germline V gene. CDR3 length: 13 residues. The V gene lost 6 bases and the J gene lost 0 bases, with 9 bases spanning the gap.

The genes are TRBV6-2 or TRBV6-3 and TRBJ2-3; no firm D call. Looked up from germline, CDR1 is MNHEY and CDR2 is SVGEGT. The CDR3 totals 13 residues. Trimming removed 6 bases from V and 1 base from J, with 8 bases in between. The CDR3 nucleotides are TGTGCCAGCAGGCCTATAGGCACAGATACGCAGTATTTT. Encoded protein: CASRPIGTDTQYF.

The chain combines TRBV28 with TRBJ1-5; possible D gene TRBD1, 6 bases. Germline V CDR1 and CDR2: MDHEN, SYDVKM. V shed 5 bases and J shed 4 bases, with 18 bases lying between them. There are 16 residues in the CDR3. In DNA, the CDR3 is TGTGCCAGCAGTGGCGCGGGTTTAAGGGGGAATCAGCCCCAGCATTTT. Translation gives CASSGAGLRGNQPQHF.

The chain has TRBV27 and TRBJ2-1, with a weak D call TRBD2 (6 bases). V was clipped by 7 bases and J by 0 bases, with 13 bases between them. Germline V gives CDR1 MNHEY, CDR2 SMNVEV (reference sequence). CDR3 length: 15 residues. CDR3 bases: TGTGCCAGCAACCCCGCGGGATTCTCCTACAATGAGCAGTTCTTC. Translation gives CASNPAGFSYNEQFF.

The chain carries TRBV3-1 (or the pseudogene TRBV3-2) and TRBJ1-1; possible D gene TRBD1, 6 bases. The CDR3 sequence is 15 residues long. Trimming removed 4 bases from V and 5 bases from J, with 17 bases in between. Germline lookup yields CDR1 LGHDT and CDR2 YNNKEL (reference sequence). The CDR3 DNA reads TGTGCCAGCAGCCGACAGCCGACAGGAGAGACTGAAGCTTTCTTT. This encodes CASSRQPTGETEAFF.

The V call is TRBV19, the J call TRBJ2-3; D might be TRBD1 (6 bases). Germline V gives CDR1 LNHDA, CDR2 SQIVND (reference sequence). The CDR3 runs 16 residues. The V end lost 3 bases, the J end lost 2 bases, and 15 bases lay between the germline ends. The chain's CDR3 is CASSIGAGAYTDTQYF. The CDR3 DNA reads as TGTGCCAGTAGTATCGGGGCAGGGGCTTACACAGATACGCAGTATTTT.

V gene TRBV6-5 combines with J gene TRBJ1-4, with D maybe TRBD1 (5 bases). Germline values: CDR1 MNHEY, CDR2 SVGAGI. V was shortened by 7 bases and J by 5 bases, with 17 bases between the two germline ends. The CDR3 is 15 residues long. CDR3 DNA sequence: TGTGCCAGCACCTGGTTGGGCAGGGTAAATGAAAAACTGTTTTTT. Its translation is CASTWLGRVNEKLFF.